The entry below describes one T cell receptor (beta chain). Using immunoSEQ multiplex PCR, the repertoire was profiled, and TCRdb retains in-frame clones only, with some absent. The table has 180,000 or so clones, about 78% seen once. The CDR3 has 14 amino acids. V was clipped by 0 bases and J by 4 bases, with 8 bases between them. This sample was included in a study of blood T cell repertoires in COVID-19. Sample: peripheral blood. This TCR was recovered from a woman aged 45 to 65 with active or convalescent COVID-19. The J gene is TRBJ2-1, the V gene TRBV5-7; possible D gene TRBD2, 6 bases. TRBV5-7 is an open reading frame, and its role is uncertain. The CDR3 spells CASSLGLDYNEQFF. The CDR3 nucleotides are TGTGCCAGCAGCTTGGGACTAGATTACAATGAGCAGTTCTTC.